This T cell receptor (beta chain) is drawn from a study of T-cell memory formation after mild COVID-19. Study findings and constraints: Contracting clones from day 15 to 85 showed balanced CD4/CD8; later expanders favored CD4+. Clones from the second wave (peaking day 37) had unconfirmed SARS-CoV-2 specificity.

This CDR3 contains 13 residues. V dropped 2 bases and J dropped 11; count of bases not matched to a gene: 5. Germline lookup yields CDR1 LGHDT and CDR2 YNNKEL (reference sequence). This clonotype was recorded many times. The antigen is undetermined. TCRdb recomputed calls from the 5' RACE reads with MiXCR, one row per CDR3 protein. The sample gives fewer than 200,000 distinct CDR3 sequences, roughly 18% of which show up once; under 4.5% is in the top ten. The sample consisted of PBMCs or a T cell subset sorted from them (not recorded which). This TCR came from a man between 18 and 29 years old who had mild COVID-19 (a few samples of this study predate the infection). Cell type and time point are not known. This chain joins TRBV3-1 and TRBJ1-1; 10 bases map to TRBD1. The CDR3 DNA follows: TGTGCCAGCAGCCAAAGAGGGACAGGGGAGGCTTTCTTT. Its translation: CASSQRGTGEAFF.